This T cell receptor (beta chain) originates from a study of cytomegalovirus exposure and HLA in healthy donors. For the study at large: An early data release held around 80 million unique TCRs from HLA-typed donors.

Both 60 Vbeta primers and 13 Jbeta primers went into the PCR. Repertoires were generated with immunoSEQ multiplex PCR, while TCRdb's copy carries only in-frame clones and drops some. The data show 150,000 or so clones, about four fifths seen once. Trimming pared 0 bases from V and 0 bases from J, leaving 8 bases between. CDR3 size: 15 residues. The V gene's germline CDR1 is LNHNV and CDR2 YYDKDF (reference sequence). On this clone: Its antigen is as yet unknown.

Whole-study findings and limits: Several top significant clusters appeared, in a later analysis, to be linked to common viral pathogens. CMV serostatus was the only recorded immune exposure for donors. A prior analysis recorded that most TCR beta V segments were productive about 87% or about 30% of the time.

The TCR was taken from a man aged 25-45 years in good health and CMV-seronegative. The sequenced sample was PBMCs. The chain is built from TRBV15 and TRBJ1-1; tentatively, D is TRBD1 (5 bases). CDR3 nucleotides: TGTGCCACCAGCAGAGACCCAGGGCTGAACACTGAAGCTTTCTTT. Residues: CATSRDPGLNTEAFF.